This T cell receptor (beta chain) appears in the sequencing data of a study of blood T cell repertoires in COVID-19. Study-level background: Specimens from acute and convalescent COVID-19 originated in the United States, Italy and Spain.

Original processing notes: Cell counts per sample came from amplifying reference gene primers. Profiled with immunoSEQ multiplex PCR; TCRdb holds only in-frame clones, not every one. V, J and clone size are those of that table, while D and trimming were read from the DNA. The data hold 150,000 to 170,000 clones, with around 80% observed a single time. This CDR3 region has 14 residues. In germline, CDR1 is MNHEY, CDR2 SVGAGI. J gave up 4 bases and V 11 bases, and 8 bases lay outside the gene matches. Recruitment covered about 26 US areas and drew participants whose ages spanned about 18 to 95 years. Clinical history as reported by participants underpinned cohort assignment.

The sequence derives from a man between 45 and 60 years old who had recovered from COVID-19. Sequenced sample: PBMCs or T cells enriched from blood (not recorded which). This chain links TRBV6-5 with TRBJ1-3, with TRBD1 identical over 10 bases. The CDR3 here is CAGRDRGAGNTIYF. CDR3 sequence (DNA): TGTGCCGGTCGGGACAGGGGAGCAGGAAACACCATATATTTT.